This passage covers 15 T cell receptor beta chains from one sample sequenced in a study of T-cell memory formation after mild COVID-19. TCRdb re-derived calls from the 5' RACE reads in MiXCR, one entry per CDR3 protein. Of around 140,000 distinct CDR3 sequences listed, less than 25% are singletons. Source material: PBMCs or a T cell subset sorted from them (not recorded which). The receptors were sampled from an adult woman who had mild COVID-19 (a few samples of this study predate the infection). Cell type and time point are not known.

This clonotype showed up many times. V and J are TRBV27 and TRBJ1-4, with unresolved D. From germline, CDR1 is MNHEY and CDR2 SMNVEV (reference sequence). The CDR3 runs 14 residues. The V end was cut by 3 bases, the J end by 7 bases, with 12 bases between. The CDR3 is CASSFINSSEKLFF. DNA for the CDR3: TGTGCCAGCAGTTTCATAAACTCGAGTGAAAAACTGTTTTTT.

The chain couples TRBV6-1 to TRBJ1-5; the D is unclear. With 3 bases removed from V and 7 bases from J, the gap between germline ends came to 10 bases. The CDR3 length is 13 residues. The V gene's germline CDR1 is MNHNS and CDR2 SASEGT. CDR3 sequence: CASSERGWQPQHF. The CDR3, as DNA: TGTGCCAGCAGTGAGAGAGGGTGGCAGCCCCAGCATTTT.

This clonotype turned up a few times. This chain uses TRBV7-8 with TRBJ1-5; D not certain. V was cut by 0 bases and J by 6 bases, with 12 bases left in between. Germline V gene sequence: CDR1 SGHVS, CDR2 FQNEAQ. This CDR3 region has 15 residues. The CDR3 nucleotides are TGTGCCAGCAGCTTAGCGTCTCGTTGGAGTCAGCCCCAGCATTTT. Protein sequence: CASSLASRWSQPQHF.

This CDR3 reads CASSSWTSRGNTEAFF. Here the CDR3 DNA reads TGTGCCAGCAGCTCTTGGACCTCGAGGGGGAACACTGAAGCTTTCTTT. This chain links TRBV7-6 with TRBJ1-1; perhaps TRBD1 as D (5 bases). In germline, CDR1 is SGHVS, CDR2 FNYEAQ. The length of the CDR3 is 16 residues. The V end lost 4 bases, the J end lost 1 base, and 16 bases lay between the germline ends.

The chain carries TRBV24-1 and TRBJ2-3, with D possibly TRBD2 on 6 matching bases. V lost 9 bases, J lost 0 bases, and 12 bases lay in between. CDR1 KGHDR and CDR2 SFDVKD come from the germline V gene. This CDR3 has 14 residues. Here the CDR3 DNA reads TGTGCCACCGCGGAGGGAGGTAGCACAGATACGCAGTATTTT. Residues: CATAEGGSTDTQYF.

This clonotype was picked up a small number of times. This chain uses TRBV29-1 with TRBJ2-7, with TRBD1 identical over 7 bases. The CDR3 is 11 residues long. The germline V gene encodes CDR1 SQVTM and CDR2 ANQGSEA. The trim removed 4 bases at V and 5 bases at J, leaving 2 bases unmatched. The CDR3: CSVGQGHEQYF. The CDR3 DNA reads TGCAGCGTTGGACAGGGTCACGAGCAGTACTTC.

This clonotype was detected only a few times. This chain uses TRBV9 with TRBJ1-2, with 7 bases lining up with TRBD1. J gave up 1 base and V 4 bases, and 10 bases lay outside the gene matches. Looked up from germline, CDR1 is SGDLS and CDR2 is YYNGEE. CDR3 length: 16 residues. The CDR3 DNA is TGTGCCAGCAGCCTCCATCCGGACAGGCTTAACTATGGCTACACCTTC. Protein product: CASSLHPDRLNYGYTF.

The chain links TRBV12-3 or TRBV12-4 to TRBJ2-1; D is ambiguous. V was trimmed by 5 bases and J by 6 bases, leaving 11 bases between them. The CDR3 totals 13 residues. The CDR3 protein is CASSAPPGNEQFF. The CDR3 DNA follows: TGTGCCAGCAGTGCCCCCCCCGGCAATGAGCAGTTCTTC.

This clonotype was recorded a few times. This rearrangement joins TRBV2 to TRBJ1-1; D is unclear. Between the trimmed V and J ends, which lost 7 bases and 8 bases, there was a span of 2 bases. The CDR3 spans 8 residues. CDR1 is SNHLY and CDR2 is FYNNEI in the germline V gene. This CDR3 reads CASKEAFF. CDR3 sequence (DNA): TGTGCCAGCAAAGAAGCTTTCTTT.

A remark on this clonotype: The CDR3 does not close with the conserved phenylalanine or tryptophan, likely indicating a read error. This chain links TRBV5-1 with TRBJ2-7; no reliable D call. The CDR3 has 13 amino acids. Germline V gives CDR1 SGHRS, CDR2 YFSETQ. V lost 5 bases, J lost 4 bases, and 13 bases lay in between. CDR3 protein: CASSPPVGYEQYL. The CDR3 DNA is TGCGCCAGCAGTCCTCCCGTCGGGTACGAGCAGTACTTA.

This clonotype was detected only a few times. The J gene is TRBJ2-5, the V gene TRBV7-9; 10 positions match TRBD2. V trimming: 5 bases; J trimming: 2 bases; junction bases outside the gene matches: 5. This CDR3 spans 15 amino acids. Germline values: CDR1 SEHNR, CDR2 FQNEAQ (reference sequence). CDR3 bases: TGTGCCAGCAGCCCAGGACTAGCGGAACAAGAGACCCAGTACTTC. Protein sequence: CASSPGLAEQETQYF.

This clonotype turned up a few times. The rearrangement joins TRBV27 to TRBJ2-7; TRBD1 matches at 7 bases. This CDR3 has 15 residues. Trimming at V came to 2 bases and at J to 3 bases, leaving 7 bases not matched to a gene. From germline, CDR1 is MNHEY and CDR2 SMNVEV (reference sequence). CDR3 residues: CASSLVGTAFYEQYF. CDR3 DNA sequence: TGTGCCAGCAGTTTAGTGGGGACAGCTTTCTACGAGCAGTACTTC.

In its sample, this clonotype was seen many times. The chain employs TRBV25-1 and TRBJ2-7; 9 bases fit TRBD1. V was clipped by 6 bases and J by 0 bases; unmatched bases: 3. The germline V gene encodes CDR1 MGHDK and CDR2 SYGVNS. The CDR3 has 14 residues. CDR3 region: CASRRTGVSYEQYF. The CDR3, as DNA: TGTGCCAGCAGAAGGACAGGGGTCTCCTACGAGCAGTACTTC.

The CDR3 reads CASSPGTVLYEQYF. CDR3 in DNA: TGTGCCAGCAGCCCCGGGACAGTTCTATACGAGCAGTACTTC. The V and J genes are TRBV7-9 and TRBJ2-7; TRBD1 matches at 7 bases. Germline-derived CDR1 and CDR2 are SEHNR and FQNEAQ (reference sequence). This CDR3 has 14 residues. Trimming at V came to 5 bases and at J to 4 bases, leaving 8 bases not matched to a gene.

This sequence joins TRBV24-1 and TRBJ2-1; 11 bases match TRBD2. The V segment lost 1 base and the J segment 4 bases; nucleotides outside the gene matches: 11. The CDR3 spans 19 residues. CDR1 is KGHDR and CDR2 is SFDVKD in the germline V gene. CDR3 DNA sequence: TGTGCCACCAGTGATTTTTCCCTCTCGGGACTAGCGGCTTACAATGAGCAGTTCTTC. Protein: CATSDFSLSGLAAYNEQFF.